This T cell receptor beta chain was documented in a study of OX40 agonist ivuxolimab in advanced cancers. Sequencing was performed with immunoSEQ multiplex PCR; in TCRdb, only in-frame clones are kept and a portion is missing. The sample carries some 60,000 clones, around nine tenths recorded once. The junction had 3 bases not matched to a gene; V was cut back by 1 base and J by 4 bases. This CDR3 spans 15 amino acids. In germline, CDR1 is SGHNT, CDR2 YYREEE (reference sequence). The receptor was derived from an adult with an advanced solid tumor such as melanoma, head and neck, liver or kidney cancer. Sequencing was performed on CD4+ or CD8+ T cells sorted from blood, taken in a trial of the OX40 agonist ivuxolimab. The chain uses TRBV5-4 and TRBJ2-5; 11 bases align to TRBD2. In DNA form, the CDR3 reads TGTGCCAGCAGCTTGATGGGACTAGCGGTAGAGACCCAGTACTTC. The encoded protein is CASSLMGLAVETQYF.